The 24 T cell receptor beta chains listed next were all sequenced from one sample in a study of blood T cell repertoires in COVID-19. Sequencing used immunoSEQ multiplex PCR; TCRdb keeps in-frame clones, though not all of them. The sample has under 350,000 clones, around 86% seen once; the top ten hold less than 4.5%. Sequencing input: PBMCs or T cells enriched from blood (not recorded which). All receptors come from a man aged 30-40 years who had recovered from COVID-19.

This clone was counted only a few times. The junction and the germline gene differ at one end; a read error may be behind it. This chain connects TRBV3-1 (or the pseudogene TRBV3-2) to TRBJ2-5, with TRBD2 identical over 7 bases. This CDR3 has 14 residues. From germline, CDR1 is LGHDT and CDR2 YNNKEL (reference sequence). The CDR3 sequence: CASSLLAAKEAQYF. In DNA, the CDR3 is TGTGCCAGCAGCCTCCTAGCGGCTAAAGAGGCCCAGTACTTC.

This clone was counted a few times. Other DNA sequences in the same sample also yield this CDR3. The chain recombines TRBV5-1 with TRBJ2-3, with D unresolved. The CDR3 runs 15 residues. The germline V gene has CDR1 SGHRS and CDR2 YFSETQ. The ends were cut back, 0 bases at V and 0 bases at J, with 8 bases in the middle. DNA for the CDR3: TGCGCCAGCAGCTTGGGGGCAGCCAGCACAGATACGCAGTATTTT. Encoded protein: CASSLGAASTDTQYF.

This clone was counted a single time. The gene calls are TRBV7-9 and TRBJ1-2; D is unclear. V was shortened by 3 bases and J by 2 bases, with 7 bases between the two germline ends. This CDR3 region has 13 residues. CDR1 SEHNR and CDR2 FQNEAQ come from the germline V gene (reference sequence). As DNA, the CDR3 is TGTGCCAGCAGCTTCGACGGGAACTATGGCTACACCTTC. Its protein product is CASSFDGNYGYTF.

The rearrangement links TRBV24-1 to TRBJ2-3; TRBD2 aligns across 10 bases. V shed 3 bases, J shed 5 bases, and the junction held 13 bases outside the gene matches. The CDR3 sequence is 18 residues long. Germline lookup yields CDR1 KGHDR and CDR2 SFDVKD. The CDR3 loop reads CATSDQARAGGLGDTQYF. For the CDR3, the DNA is TGTGCCACCAGTGATCAAGCGCGAGCGGGAGGGCTCGGAGATACGCAGTATTTT.

The chain employs TRBV7-9 and TRBJ1-2, with D possibly matching TRBD1 (5 bases). The CDR3 is made up of 16 amino acids. V was shortened by 0 bases and J by 0 bases, with 11 bases between the two germline ends. The germline V gene encodes CDR1 SEHNR and CDR2 FQNEAQ (reference sequence). Written as DNA, the CDR3 is TGTGCCAGCAGCTTAGCGGGAGGAGGGGCTAACTATGGCTACACCTTC. This gives the protein CASSLAGGGANYGYTF.

The chain is built from TRBV11-1 and TRBJ2-2, with 9 bases aligning to TRBD2. V dropped 3 bases and J dropped 4; count of bases not matched to a gene: 6. From germline, CDR1 is SGHAT and CDR2 FQDESV (reference sequence). CDR3 length equals 16 residues. The CDR3 protein is CASSFGGRASTGELFF. The CDR3 bases are TGTGCCAGCAGCTTCGGCGGGAGGGCCAGCACCGGGGAGCTGTTTTTT.

The rearrangement uses TRBV30 and TRBJ1-5; 7 bases agree with TRBD1. V shed 3 bases, J shed 4 bases, and the junction held 15 bases outside the gene matches. Germline CDR1 reads GTSNPN; CDR2 reads SVGIG (reference sequence). The CDR3 totals 17 residues. CDR3 region: CAWSRKPGQSINQPQHF. The CDR3, as DNA: TGTGCCTGGAGCAGAAAGCCGGGACAGAGTATAAATCAGCCCCAGCATTTT.

V is TRBV11-3 and J is TRBJ2-5; 8 nucleotides match TRBD2. Germline assignment: CDR1 SGHNT and CDR2 YENEEA. The length of the CDR3 is 16 residues. V lost 4 bases and J lost 4; bases outside the gene matches: 11. The CDR3 region has the DNA TGTGCCAGCAGCTCAGAACTAGCGGCCGGGCCAGAGACCCAGTACTTC. This codes for CASSSELAAGPETQYF. Combining the CDR3 with reference TRBV11-3 and TRBJ2-5 gives the whole variable domain EAGVVQSPRYKIIEKKQPVAFWCNPISGHNTLYWYLQNLGQGPELLIRYENEEAVDDSQLPKDRFSAERLKGVDSTLKIQPAELGDSAVYLCASSSELAAGPETQYFGPGTRLLVL.

This sequence joins TRBV30 and TRBJ2-1; 14 nucleotides agree with TRBD2. The V gene's germline CDR1 is GTSNPN and CDR2 SVGIG (reference sequence). V shed 3 bases and J 2 bases; nucleotides not matched to a gene: 3. The CDR3 covers 16 residues. The CDR3 is CAWRGTSGGTYNEQFF. The DNA of the CDR3 is TGTGCCTGGAGGGGGACTAGCGGGGGCACCTACAATGAGCAGTTCTTC.

This clone was counted only a few times. CDR3 sequence: CASSQRQVTTYEQYF. The CDR3 coding sequence is TGCGCCAGCAGCCAAAGACAGGTGACGACCTACGAGCAGTACTTC. This sequence joins TRBV4-1 and TRBJ2-7, with D tentatively TRBD1 (6 bases). The ends were cut back, 2 bases at V and 2 bases at J, with 13 bases in the middle. The germline CDR1 and CDR2 sequences are MGHRA and YSYEKL. This CDR3 region has 15 residues.

This clone came up once. CDR3 amino acids: CASSLGQGAGELFF. DNA of the CDR3: TGCGCCAGCAGCTTGGGGCAGGGCGCCGGGGAGCTGTTTTTT. This chain joins TRBV5-1 and TRBJ2-2, with a possible D match to TRBD1 (5 bases). The CDR3 is 14 residues long. V dropped 0 bases and J dropped 6 bases, with 9 bases sitting between them. Germline CDR1 reads SGHRS; CDR2 reads YFSETQ.

The rearrangement joins TRBV7-6 to TRBJ2-1; 9 bases are a match to TRBD2. Germline CDR1 and CDR2: SGHVS and FNYEAQ. The CDR3 extends over 17 amino acids. V lost 2 bases and J lost 4; bases outside the gene matches: 9. CDR3 loop: CASSLPLSGREYNEQFF. CDR3 DNA: TGTGCCAGCAGCTTACCTCTTAGCGGGAGAGAATACAATGAGCAGTTCTTC. Using reference TRBV7-6 and TRBJ2-1 for the parts outside the CDR3, the full variable domain is GAGVSQSPRYKVTKRGQDVALRCDPISGHVSLYWYRQALGQGPEFLTYFNYEAQQDKSGLPNDRFSAERPEGSISTLTIQRTEQRDSAMYRCASSLPLSGREYNEQFFGPGTRLTVL.

The chain recombines TRBV12-5 with TRBJ1-2; 7 nucleotides align to TRBD1. CDR1 and CDR2 from the germline V gene are LGHNT and FRNRAP. V lost 4 bases, J lost 2 bases, and 7 bases stayed unmatched. This CDR3 spans 15 amino acids. The CDR3 here is CASGWGTEANYGYTF. As DNA, the CDR3 is TGTGCTAGTGGTTGGGGGACAGAGGCAAACTATGGCTACACCTTC.

The CDR3 coding sequence is TGTGCCAGCAGTTCCGGATGGCAGGCTAAGGCTGAAGCTTTCTTT. This codes for CASSSGWQAKAEAFF. J is TRBJ1-1 and V is TRBV6-5; no clear D gene. Germline V gene sequence: CDR1 MNHEY, CDR2 SVGAGI. This CDR3 spans 15 amino acids. Trimming removed 4 bases at V and 6 bases at J, with 18 bases between.

This clone appeared a single time. The V and J genes are TRBV7-9 and TRBJ1-5, with TRBD1 matching 8 bases. V lost 5 bases, J lost 7 bases, and 13 bases stayed unmatched. This CDR3 is built from 16 residues. Germline CDR1 reads SEHNR; CDR2 reads FQNEAQ (reference sequence). CDR3 region: CASSLSIGQGSQPQHF. CDR3 coding DNA: TGTGCCAGCAGCCTATCGATTGGACAGGGTTCCCAGCCCCAGCATTTT. The whole variable domain, filled in from reference TRBV7-9 and TRBJ1-5, reads DTGVSQNPRHKITKRGQNVTFRCDPISEHNRLYWYRQTLGQGPEFLTYFQNEAQLEKSRLLSDRFSAERPKGSFSTLEIQRTEQGDSAMYLCASSLSIGQGSQPQHFGDGTRLSIL.

This clone was found once. This sequence joins TRBV2 and TRBJ2-1; possible D gene TRBD1, 6 bases. Germline V lookup: CDR1 SNHLY, CDR2 FYNNEI. The V end was cut by 7 bases, the J end by 3 bases, with 10 bases between. The CDR3 has 13 amino acids. The CDR3 here is CASNQQGYNEQFF. The CDR3 region has the DNA TGTGCCAGCAACCAACAGGGCTACAATGAGCAGTTCTTC.

Comments on this clone: Additional DNA sequences in this sample encode the identical CDR3. This chain connects TRBV5-4 to TRBJ2-7; maybe TRBD1 (6 bases). V dropped 0 bases and J dropped 2 bases, with 6 bases sitting between them. The CDR3 has 13 residues. CDR1 is SGHNT and CDR2 is YYREEE in the germline V gene (reference sequence). For the CDR3, the DNA is TGTGCCAGCAGCTTGGACAGGGCCTACGAGCAGTACTTC. Translating gives CASSLDRAYEQYF.

The chain combines TRBV19 with TRBJ1-5; the D is unclear. V lost 3 bases, J lost 0 bases, and 9 bases lay in between. This CDR3 contains 15 residues. CDR1 LNHDA and CDR2 SQIVND come from the germline V gene (reference sequence). The CDR3 coding sequence is TGTGCCAGTAGTATTGAGCCTCCTAGCAATCAGCCCCAGCATTTT. Residues: CASSIEPPSNQPQHF.

Written as DNA, the CDR3 is TGTGCCAGCAGCTTGTCGGGACAGGGGTATCAGCCCCAGCATTTT. Amino acids: CASSLSGQGYQPQHF. The rearrangement joins TRBV5-8 to TRBJ1-5, with 10 bases lining up with TRBD1. The V segment lost 1 base and the J segment 5 bases; nucleotides outside the gene matches: 3. The CDR3 extends over 15 amino acids. Looked up from germline, CDR1 is SGHTS and CDR2 is YDEGEE.

The chain uses TRBV5-1 and TRBJ2-1; D may be TRBD2 (5 bases). V gave up 1 base and J gave up 4 bases, with 15 bases separating them. This CDR3 is 16 amino acids long. Germline V gives CDR1 SGHRS, CDR2 YFSETQ. CDR3 amino acids: CASSLTVGVGYNEQFF. The CDR3 nucleotides read TGCGCCAGCAGCTTGACCGTGGGAGTAGGGTACAATGAGCAGTTCTTC.

This CDR3 reads CASSPRLARNEQFF. CDR3 bases: TGTGCCAGCAGTCCCAGACTAGCGCGGAATGAGCAGTTCTTC. The genes are TRBV6-5 and TRBJ2-1; 8 bases map to TRBD2. CDR3 size: 14 residues. Germline V CDR1 and CDR2: MNHEY, SVGAGI. The V gene end was trimmed by 5 bases and the J gene end by 7 bases; junction bases not matched to a gene: 7.

The chain uses TRBV3-1 (or the pseudogene TRBV3-2) and TRBJ1-5, with D perhaps matching TRBD1 (5 bases). Looked up from germline, CDR1 is LGHDT and CDR2 is YNNKEL (reference sequence). The CDR3 spans 14 residues. V was shortened by 2 bases and J by 7 bases, with 12 bases between the two germline ends. CDR3 nucleotide sequence: TGTGCCAGCAGCCAATACTGGGGGGGGCAGCCCCAGCATTTT. Its protein is CASSQYWGGQPQHF.

In this sample, this clone turned up once. The CDR3 sequence: CASSNQGTQPQHF. CDR3 bases: TGTGCCAGTAGTAACCAGGGGACTCAGCCCCAGCATTTT. The rearrangement links TRBV19 to TRBJ1-5; TRBD1 is a possible D gene (6 bases). CDR3 length: 13 residues. The germline V gene has CDR1 LNHDA and CDR2 SQIVND (reference sequence). The ends were cut back, 4 bases at V and 6 bases at J, with 10 bases in the middle.

This chain connects TRBV19 to TRBJ2-7; 10 bases fit TRBD1. Germline V lookup: CDR1 LNHDA, CDR2 SQIVND (reference sequence). The CDR3 consists of 13 residues. The J segment lost 6 bases and the V segment lost 3 bases, leaving 2 bases of the junction unmatched. CDR3 bases: TGTGCCAGTAGTATGGGGACAGGGGTCGAGCAGTACTTC. This translates into CASSMGTGVEQYF.